Listed here are 14 T cell receptor beta chains from one sample, sequenced in a study of spatial heterogeneity in lung cancer. Time point described: sample taken at primary tumor resection. MiXCR was run by TCRdb on the 5' RACE reads, yielding one entry per CDR3 protein. This sample yields about 12,000 distinct CDR3 sequences, of which 3% to 4.5% are seen a single time; around 43% belongs to the top ten. This sample comprised PBMCs, obtained at surgery. These receptors all stem from a male donor with early-stage non-small cell lung cancer.

This clonotype was seen at least ten times. The CDR3 bases are TGCAGTGTAGGGGGAACAGGGTACGGCAATCAGCCCCAGCATTTT. Encoded protein: CSVGGTGYGNQPQHF. This chain uses TRBV20-1 with TRBJ1-5; D perhaps matches TRBD1 (6 bases). V gave up 7 bases and J gave up 2 bases, with 18 bases separating them. The CDR3 runs to 15 residues. Germline V lookup: CDR1 DFQATT, CDR2 SNEGSKA (reference sequence).

As concerns this clonotype: This could be a read error, since a much larger clone is one nucleotide away. The chain carries TRBV5-4 and TRBJ2-2; D might be TRBD2 (5 bases). CDR3 length: 15 residues. Trimming took 4 bases from V and 9 from J, leaving 19 bases between them. CDR1 is SGHNT, CDR2 YYREEE, per germline (reference sequence). This chain's CDR3 is CASSPERRVNRELFF. CDR3 nucleotides: TGTGCCAGCAGCCCCGAAAGGCGGGTAAACAGGGAGCTGTTTTTT.

Many counts were recorded for this clonotype. The chain recombines TRBV3-1 with TRBJ2-3; D remains unclear. Germline CDR1 reads LGHDT; CDR2 reads YNNKEL (reference sequence). Trimming left V 4 bases short and J 2 bases short, with 13 bases between. The CDR3 consists of 15 residues. CDR3 DNA: TGTGCCAGCAGCCCTGGTAGAAAACTCACAGATACGCAGTATTTT. Translating gives CASSPGRKLTDTQYF.

This clonotype was recorded many times. The genes are TRBV6-2 or TRBV6-3 and TRBJ2-1; 11 bases match TRBD2. V was pared by 7 bases and J by 2 bases, with 4 bases of the junction left unmatched. Germline-derived CDR1 and CDR2 are MNHEY and SVGEGT. This CDR3 has 15 amino acids. CDR3 protein: CASKPGLAAYNEQFF. CDR3 bases: TGTGCCAGCAAACCGGGACTAGCGGCCTACAATGAGCAGTTCTTC.

This clonotype has a count of ten or more. V usage is TRBV12-3 or TRBV12-4 and J usage is TRBJ2-3; 8 bases map to TRBD1. CDR3 size: 16 residues. V was clipped by 5 bases and J by 3 bases; unmatched bases: 10. CDR3: CASSPGQGVATDTQYF. The CDR3 bases are TGTGCCAGCAGTCCCGGACAGGGAGTAGCAACAGATACGCAGTATTTT.

This clonotype turned up a few times. The V gene is TRBV7-2, the J gene TRBJ2-1; 16 nucleotides agree with TRBD2. The V gene's germline CDR1 is SGHTA and CDR2 FQGNSA. The CDR3 covers 16 residues. V dropped 5 bases and J dropped 7; count of bases not matched to a gene: 5. The CDR3 region has the DNA TGTGCCAGCAGCCCCCCGGGACTAGCGGGAGGGAATGAGCAGTTCTTC. This sequence encodes CASSPPGLAGGNEQFF. The full variable domain, with the rest looked up from reference TRBV7-2 and TRBJ2-1, is GAGVSQSPSNKVTEKGKDVELRCDPISGHTALYWYRQSLGQGLEFLIYFQGNSAPDKSGLPSDRFSAERTGGSVSTLTIQRTQQEDSAVYLCASSPPGLAGGNEQFFGPGTRLTVL.

This clonotype has a count of ten or more. The CDR3 spells CASSYSNDLTDTQYF. CDR3 DNA sequence: TGTGCCAGCAGTTACTCGAATGACCTAACAGATACGCAGTATTTT. The rearrangement uses TRBV6-5 and TRBJ2-3; D call uncertain. Looked up from germline, CDR1 is MNHEY and CDR2 is SVGAGI. The length of the CDR3 is 15 residues. V shed 0 bases and J shed 3 bases, with 10 bases lying between them.

At least ten counts were recorded for this clonotype. V usage is TRBV5-6 and J usage is TRBJ2-5; the match to TRBD2 covers 8 bases. Germline trimming cut 1 base from V and 7 bases from J; bases unmatched to any gene: 3. Germline lookup yields CDR1 SGHDT and CDR2 YYEEEE. The CDR3 covers 13 residues. CDR3 in amino acids: CASSLKRGWTQYF. The CDR3 bases are TGTGCCAGCAGCTTGAAGCGGGGGTGGACCCAGTACTTC.

A note on this clonotype: With a much larger clone just one base away, this may be a read error. The chain combines TRBV5-1 with TRBJ1-1; TRBD1 agrees at 8 bases. The CDR3 is 15 amino acids. CDR1 and CDR2 from the germline V gene are SGHRS and YFSETQ. CDR3 bases: TGCGCCTGCAGCTTCGGGACAGGCTCGAACACTGAAGCTTTCTTT. Its translation is CACSFGTGSNTEAFF.

This clonotype was recorded at least ten times. V usage is TRBV2 and J usage is TRBJ2-2; tentatively, D is TRBD2 (5 bases). CDR1 is SNHLY and CDR2 is FYNNEI in the germline V gene. The V and J ends lost 7 bases and 4 bases respectively, with 10 bases between them. The CDR3 runs to 13 residues. CDR3 amino acids: CASMREPTGELFF. In DNA, the CDR3 is TGTGCCAGCATGAGGGAGCCCACCGGGGAGCTGTTTTTT.

At least ten counts were recorded for this clonotype. This chain links TRBV12-3 or TRBV12-4 with TRBJ2-1; 7 bases align to TRBD2. This CDR3 is 16 amino acids long. The V and J ends lost 1 base and 0 bases, in that order; junction bases with no gene match: 3. The CDR3 DNA reads as TGTGCCAGCAGTTTAGGGGGAGGGAACTCCTACAATGAGCAGTTCTTC. Protein product: CASSLGGGNSYNEQFF.

In its sample, this clonotype was seen many times. V is TRBV4-2 and J is TRBJ2-3; no clear D gene. V shed 1 base and J shed 4 bases, with 9 bases lying between them. There are 14 residues in the CDR3. Germline loops: CDR1 LGHNA, CDR2 YNFKEQ. CDR3 in amino acids: CASSQGGRPDTQYF. For the CDR3, the DNA is TGTGCCAGCAGCCAAGGGGGTAGACCAGATACGCAGTATTTT.

Ten or more counts support this clonotype. The genes are TRBV30 and TRBJ1-2; D is ambiguous. Germline CDR1 GTSNPN, CDR2 SVGIG (reference sequence). The CDR3 consists of 10 residues. The V and J ends lost 5 bases and 5 bases respectively, with 6 bases between them. This chain's CDR3 is CAWGYYGYTF. The CDR3, as DNA: TGTGCCTGGGGCTATTATGGCTACACCTTC.

Ten or more counts support this clonotype. This chain uses TRBV7-2 with TRBJ1-2, with TRBD1 identical over 8 bases. Germline assignment: CDR1 SGHTA and CDR2 FQGNSA. The ends lost 6 bases at V and 6 bases at J; junction bases unmatched: 6. The CDR3 has 13 amino acids. For the CDR3, the DNA is TGTGCCAGCAGGTTTCAGGGGGCGAATGGCTACACCTTC. It yields the protein CASRFQGANGYTF.